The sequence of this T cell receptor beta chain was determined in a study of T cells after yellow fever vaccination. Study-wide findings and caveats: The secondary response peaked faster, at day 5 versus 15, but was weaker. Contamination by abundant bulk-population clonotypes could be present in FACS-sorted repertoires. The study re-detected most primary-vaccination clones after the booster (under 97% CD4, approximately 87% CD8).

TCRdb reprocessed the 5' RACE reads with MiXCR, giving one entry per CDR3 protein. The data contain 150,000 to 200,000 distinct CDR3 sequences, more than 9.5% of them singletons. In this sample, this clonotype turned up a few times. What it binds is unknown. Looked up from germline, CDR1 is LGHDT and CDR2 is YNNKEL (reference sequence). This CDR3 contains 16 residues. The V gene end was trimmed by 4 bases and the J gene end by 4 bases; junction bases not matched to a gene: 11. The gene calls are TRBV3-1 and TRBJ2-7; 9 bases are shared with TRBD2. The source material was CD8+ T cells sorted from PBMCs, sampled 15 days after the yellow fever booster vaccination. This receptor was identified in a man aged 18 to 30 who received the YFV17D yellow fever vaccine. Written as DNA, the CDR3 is TGTGCCAGCAGCCCTCGGGGGACTAGCCCTGTGTACGAGCAGTACTTC. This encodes CASSPRGTSPVYEQYF.